This is a list of T cell receptor beta chains from one sample in a study of blood T cell repertoires in COVID-19. The repertoire was sequenced with immunoSEQ multiplex PCR; TCRdb's copy has only in-frame clones and lacks some. Among about 100,000 clones listed, around nine tenths were seen once. Material: peripheral blood. Every receptor here comes from a man older than 75 with acute or convalescent COVID-19. Each CDR3 is given with its conserved first and last residue. The D gene is left open where the match is weak. Size tells how often a clone was seen (once, few, many) or the class of an expanded clone, and some rows leave it out.

V	D	size	J	DNA	CDR3
TRBV6-1	.	few	TRBJ2-1	TGTGCCAGCAGTGAGAACAGCTTTAACAATGAGCAGTTCTTC	CASSENSFNNEQFF
TRBV9	.	.	TRBJ1-3	TGTGCCAGCAGCGTAAGTCCAGGGACTGGAAACACCATATATTTT	CASSVSPGTGNTIYF
TRBV18	TRBD2	.	TRBJ2-7	TGTGCCAGCTCACCCGACACTAGCGGGCATCCCTACGAGCAGTACTTC	CASSPDTSGHPYEQYF
TRBV6-2/TRBV6-3	TRBD1	once	TRBJ2-7	TGTGCCAGCAGTTACAAGGGGGCCGGGTTCTACGAGCAGTACTTC	CASSYKGAGFYEQYF
TRBV28	.	.	TRBJ1-3	TGTGCCAGCAGTCAATTCGGGGGGGGCAGAAACACCATATATTTT	CASSQFGGGRNTIYF
TRBV18	.	once	TRBJ2-3	TGTGCCAGCTCACCTTTGAGGGGGAGTAGTACAGATACGCAGTATTTT	CASSPLRGSSTDTQYF
TRBV5-1	TRBD1	.	TRBJ1-3	TGCGCCAGCAGCCTGACAGGGTCTGGAAACACCATATATTTT	CASSLTGSGNTIYF
TRBV7-2	.	.	TRBJ1-1	TGTGCCAGCAGCCCCGCCTCTTACAGTGAAGCTTTCTTT	CASSPASYSEAFF
TRBV7-3	TRBD1	once	TRBJ1-3	TGTGCCAGCAGCACCCAGGGGGCCTCTGGAAACACCATATATTTT	CASSTQGASGNTIYF
TRBV6-5	.	once	TRBJ1-1	TGTGCCAGCAGAAAGGGGTCTGAAGCTTTCTTT	CASRKGSEAFF
TRBV2	.	.	TRBJ2-2	TGTGCCAGCAGTGTAGGTCTAGACACCGGGGAGCTGTTTTTT	CASSVGLDTGELFF
TRBV19	TRBD1	.	TRBJ2-4	TGTGCCAGTAGGGGTGGGACAGGAGGCAAAAACATTCAGTACTTC	CASRGGTGGKNIQYF
TRBV2	.	few	TRBJ1-5	TGTGCCAGCAGTGATATAGACACCCTCAATCAGCCCCAGCATTTT	CASSDIDTLNQPQHF
TRBV19	.	.	TRBJ1-5	TGTGCCAGTAGTATAGCAGGGGCGGGTGGGAATCAGCCCCAGCATTTT	CASSIAGAGGNQPQHF
TRBV28	.	.	TRBJ2-7	TGTGCCAGCATTAGCGGGACAGCCTCCTACGAGCAGTACTTC	CASISGTASYEQYF
TRBV6-6	TRBD2	.	TRBJ2-3	TGTGCCAGCAGTTACCAGCGGGGGGCCACAGATACGCAGTATTTT	CASSYQRGATDTQYF
TRBV11-2	TRBD1	.	TRBJ1-1	TGTGCCAGCAGCTTGACAGGGGCCCCAGGGTACACTGAAGCTTTCTTT	CASSLTGAPGYTEAFF
TRBV29-1	.	few	TRBJ1-1	TGCAGCGTTGAACTGGACATGAACACTGAAGCTTTCTTT	CSVELDMNTEAFF